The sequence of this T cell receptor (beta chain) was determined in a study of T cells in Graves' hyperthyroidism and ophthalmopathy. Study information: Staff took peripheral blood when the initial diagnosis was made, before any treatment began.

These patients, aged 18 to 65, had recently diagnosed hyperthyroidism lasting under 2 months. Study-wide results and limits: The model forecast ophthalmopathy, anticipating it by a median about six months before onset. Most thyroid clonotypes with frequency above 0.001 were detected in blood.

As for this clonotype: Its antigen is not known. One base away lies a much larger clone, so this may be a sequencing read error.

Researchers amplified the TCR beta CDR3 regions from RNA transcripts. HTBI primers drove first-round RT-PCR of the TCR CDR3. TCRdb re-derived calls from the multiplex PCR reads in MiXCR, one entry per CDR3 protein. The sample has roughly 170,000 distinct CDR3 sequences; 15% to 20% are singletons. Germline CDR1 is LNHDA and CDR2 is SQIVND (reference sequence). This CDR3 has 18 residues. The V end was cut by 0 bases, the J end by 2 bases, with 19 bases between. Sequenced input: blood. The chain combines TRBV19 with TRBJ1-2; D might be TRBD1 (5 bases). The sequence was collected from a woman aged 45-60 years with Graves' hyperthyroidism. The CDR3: CASSIDPFGGRANYGYTF. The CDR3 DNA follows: TGTGCCAGTAGTATAGATCCCTTTGGAGGCAGGGCCAACTATGGCTACACCTTC.